The following is a T cell receptor (beta chain) sequence with its context. Its antigen specificity is not known. The sample holds no much larger clone one base away, and base qualities are not on file. This sample was taken from a study of CD4 T cell repertoires and nickel (dated by TCRdb to 2019 to 2021). Clipping removes 7 bases from V and 7 bases from J, with 13 as the unmatched junction base count. The cysteine opens and the phenylalanine closes a CDR3 of 16 amino acids. The sequence is cut down to CDR3 DNA, 48 bases in frame from base 1. Taken from the germline V gene, the CDR1 and CDR2 loops are MNHEY and SVGAGI. The method behind the library was RT-PCR. For sequencing, an Illumina MiSeq was employed. Using fastp trimming at Q25 and MiXCR clonotype assembly, TCRdb reanalyzed the public sequencing data and kept in-frame beta chains. CDR3 protein sequences are deduplicated, and each keeps its most common genes and DNA. The sample has 200 to 300 distinct CDR3 sequences on record, 55% to 75% of them singletons. The top ten clones comprise about 13% of the sample.

This clonotype was obtained from a human donor in a nickel allergy study, with or without nickel allergy (not recorded which). It is not recorded whether this sample comes from one donor or several. Material for sequencing was CD4+ T cells from blood, not recorded whether cultured. Recombination linked TRBV6-5 to TRBJ2-2, with 9 central nucleotides matching TRBD1. The bases read TGTGCCAGCACTCCACAGGGGGCGCAGCTTATCGGGGAGCTGTTTTTT. Its amino acids are CASTPQGAQLIGELFF.